This is a list of T cell receptor beta chains from one sample in a study of shared clonotypes between healthy human individuals. Libraries were prepared by immunoSEQ multiplex PCR; TCRdb keeps only in-frame clonotypes and omits some of them. This table has approximately 400,000 clones, 90% to 97% appearing once. Sequenced sample: memory CD8+ T cells sorted from blood. These receptors came from a man younger than 45 in good health. CDR3s include the opening cysteine and the closing phenylalanine or tryptophan. D genes are given only for firm matches. Size tells how often a clone was seen (once, few, many) or the class of an expanded clone, and some rows leave it out.

j_gene: TRBJ2-5; d_gene: .; abundance: .; v_gene: TRBV5-1; CDR3aa: CASSPGRRIQETQYF; CDR3nt: TGCGCCAGCAGCCCTGGCAGGAGAATACAAGAGACCCAGTACTTC
j_gene: TRBJ1-1; d_gene: .; abundance: few; v_gene: TRBV28; CDR3aa: CASNQLNTEAFF; CDR3nt: TGTGCCAGCAACCAGTTGAACACTGAAGCTTTCTTT
j_gene: TRBJ2-7; d_gene: .; abundance: .; v_gene: TRBV28; CDR3aa: CATWQGTAPYEQYF; CDR3nt: TGTGCCACCTGGCAGGGAACAGCCCCCTACGAGCAGTACTTC
j_gene: TRBJ2-3; d_gene: TRBD1; abundance: .; v_gene: TRBV5-4; CDR3aa: CASSADRVRNTDTQYF; CDR3nt: TGTGCCAGCAGTGCAGACAGGGTGAGGAACACAGATACGCAGTATTTT
j_gene: TRBJ2-1; d_gene: TRBD2; abundance: .; v_gene: TRBV28; CDR3aa: CASSLGPGGGREQFF; CDR3nt: TGTGCCAGCAGTTTAGGCCCGGGAGGGGGTCGGGAGCAGTTCTTC
j_gene: TRBJ2-2; d_gene: .; abundance: .; v_gene: TRBV21-1; CDR3aa: CASSKSSTGELFF; CDR3nt: TGTGCCAGCAGCAAGTCATCCACCGGGGAGCTGTTTTTT
j_gene: TRBJ2-2; d_gene: .; abundance: .; v_gene: TRBV6-1; CDR3aa: CASSERGGELFF; CDR3nt: TGTGCCAGCAGTGAAAGGGGGGGGGAGCTGTTTTTT
j_gene: TRBJ2-1; d_gene: .; abundance: .; v_gene: TRBV7-8; CDR3aa: CASSTGTPSYNEQFF; CDR3nt: TGTGCCAGCAGCACCGGGACTCCCTCGTACAATGAGCAGTTCTTC
j_gene: TRBJ2-5; d_gene: .; abundance: .; v_gene: TRBV7-2; CDR3aa: CASSPSPGPQGTQYF; CDR3nt: TGTGCCAGCAGCCCTTCTCCGGGGCCCCAGGGGACCCAGTACTTC
j_gene: TRBJ1-3; d_gene: .; abundance: .; v_gene: TRBV5-1; CDR3aa: CASSFGSSGNTIYF; CDR3nt: TGCGCCAGCAGCTTCGGCTCTTCTGGAAACACCATATATTTT